This is a list of T cell receptor beta chains from one sample in a study of T cell responses to AZD1222 COVID-19 vaccine. Some clones are missing from TCRdb's copy, which holds only in-frame ones; the method was immunoSEQ multiplex PCR. The table lists approximately 180,000 clones, approximately 92% of them singletons. Here the sequenced sample was peripheral blood, taken 28 days after the second dose of the MenACWY control vaccine. The receptors were gathered from an adult who received the MenACWY meningococcal vaccine as a control. Each CDR3 is given with its conserved first and last residue. Each record gives: V gene, clone size, D gene, J gene, CDR3 DNA, CDR3 protein. A D gene is named only where the DNA matches it firmly. For some rows the clone size is stated as once, few or many, or as a class when expanded; others skip it.

v_gene: TRBV12-3/TRBV12-4; abundance: .; d_gene: .; j_gene: TRBJ1-3; CDR3nt: TGTGCCAGCACGACAGGCCCAGGAAACACCATATATTTT; CDR3aa: CASTTGPGNTIYF
v_gene: TRBV5-4; abundance: .; d_gene: TRBD2; j_gene: TRBJ2-5; CDR3nt: TGTGCCAGCAGCTGGGGACGGGGGGGCCTAGAGACCCAGTACTTC; CDR3aa: CASSWGRGGLETQYF
v_gene: TRBV10-3; abundance: once; d_gene: TRBD1; j_gene: TRBJ2-7; CDR3nt: TGTGCCATCACCCCCGAGGGACAGTCGGGGTACGAGCAGTACTTC; CDR3aa: CAITPEGQSGYEQYF
v_gene: TRBV6-2/TRBV6-3; abundance: .; d_gene: TRBD2; j_gene: TRBJ2-7; CDR3nt: TGTGCCAGCAGTTACTCGATTCGGTTAGCGGGGGGATTCGAGGGGACCTACGAGCAGTACTTC; CDR3aa: CASSYSIRLAGGFEGTYEQYF
v_gene: TRBV7-9; abundance: .; d_gene: .; j_gene: TRBJ1-1; CDR3nt: TGTGCCGCGGCGGAGAACACTGAAGCTTTCTTT; CDR3aa: CAAAENTEAFF
v_gene: TRBV19; abundance: .; d_gene: .; j_gene: TRBJ1-2; CDR3nt: TGTGCCAGTAGTAAATCCGGGACACCTAACTATGGCTACACCTTC; CDR3aa: CASSKSGTPNYGYTF
v_gene: TRBV27; abundance: .; d_gene: .; j_gene: TRBJ2-7; CDR3nt: TGTGCCAGCAGTTTAGGACAGACGCAGTATTTC; CDR3aa: CASSLGQTQYF
v_gene: TRBV5-8; abundance: once; d_gene: .; j_gene: TRBJ2-5; CDR3nt: TGTGCCAGCAGCTTGAGGACTCCAGGACGGGAGACCCAGTACTTC; CDR3aa: CASSLRTPGRETQYF
v_gene: TRBV5-6; abundance: .; d_gene: .; j_gene: TRBJ2-2; CDR3nt: TGTGCCAGCAGCCTCGGGTGGACCAGCGGGGAGCTGTTTTTT; CDR3aa: CASSLGWTSGELFF
v_gene: TRBV11-1; abundance: .; d_gene: .; j_gene: TRBJ1-2; CDR3nt: TGTGCCAGCAGCTTCGGGGAGGCCGGTGGCTACACCTTC; CDR3aa: CASSFGEAGGYTF
v_gene: TRBV19; abundance: .; d_gene: TRBD2; j_gene: TRBJ2-1; CDR3nt: TGTGCCAGTAGTATCTTCGGGGGGGCCATGGATGAGCAGTTCTTC; CDR3aa: CASSIFGGAMDEQFF
v_gene: TRBV4-3; abundance: .; d_gene: TRBD2; j_gene: TRBJ2-7; CDR3nt: TGCGCCAGCAGCCAAGAGGCGGGGGGAATAGACAGCTCCCACGAGCAGTACTTC; CDR3aa: CASSQEAGGIDSSHEQYF
v_gene: TRBV9; abundance: .; d_gene: .; j_gene: TRBJ2-5; CDR3nt: TGTGCCAGCAGCGTAGAGGAGGGGCTGACGGAGACCCAGTACTTC; CDR3aa: CASSVEEGLTETQYF
v_gene: TRBV7-2; abundance: .; d_gene: TRBD1; j_gene: TRBJ2-5; CDR3nt: TGTGCCAGCAGCTTAGCGACAGGGTCAAAGACCCAGTACTTC; CDR3aa: CASSLATGSKTQYF
v_gene: TRBV7-2; abundance: .; d_gene: TRBD1; j_gene: TRBJ2-1; CDR3nt: TGTGCCAGCAGCTTTGCCACAGGGGGCCGTGAGCAGTTCTTC; CDR3aa: CASSFATGGREQFF
v_gene: TRBV18; abundance: .; d_gene: TRBD1; j_gene: TRBJ1-5; CDR3nt: TGTGCCAGCTCAATCGACAGGGTTGGTCAGCCCCAGCATTTT; CDR3aa: CASSIDRVGQPQHF
v_gene: TRBV2; abundance: .; d_gene: TRBD1; j_gene: TRBJ1-1; CDR3nt: TGTGCCAGCAGTCGACAGGGAGGCAACACTGAAGCTTTCTTT; CDR3aa: CASSRQGGNTEAFF
v_gene: TRBV6-1; abundance: once; d_gene: .; j_gene: TRBJ1-1; CDR3nt: TGTGCCAGCAGTGAATGGGGGAACACTGAAGCTTTCTTT; CDR3aa: CASSEWGNTEAFF
v_gene: TRBV5-8; abundance: .; d_gene: TRBD1; j_gene: TRBJ2-7; CDR3nt: TGTGCCAGCAGCTTCACCGGGACAGCAAGTTACGAGCAGTACTTC; CDR3aa: CASSFTGTASYEQYF
v_gene: TRBV3-1/TRBV3-2; abundance: .; d_gene: TRBD1; j_gene: TRBJ1-1; CDR3nt: TGTGCCAGCAGCTTGACCGGGACAGGGGTGAACACTGAAGCTTTCTTT; CDR3aa: CASSLTGTGVNTEAFF
v_gene: TRBV5-4; abundance: .; d_gene: .; j_gene: TRBJ1-2; CDR3nt: TGTGCCAGCAGCTTGGCAGGGTCGGATGGCTACACCTTC; CDR3aa: CASSLAGSDGYTF
v_gene: TRBV10-3; abundance: once; d_gene: .; j_gene: TRBJ1-2; CDR3nt: TGTGCCATCCATCAAGATTCCGGGACTGTTTATGGCTACACCTTC; CDR3aa: CAIHQDSGTVYGYTF
v_gene: TRBV7-2; abundance: .; d_gene: TRBD2; j_gene: TRBJ2-5; CDR3nt: TGTGCCAGCAGCTTAGATCCAGCGGGGGTAAAAGAGACCCAGTACTTC; CDR3aa: CASSLDPAGVKETQYF
v_gene: TRBV10-3; abundance: .; d_gene: .; j_gene: TRBJ1-5; CDR3nt: TGTGCCATCAGAGAGGGGTTCGATCAGCCCCAGCATTTT; CDR3aa: CAIREGFDQPQHF
v_gene: TRBV5-1; abundance: .; d_gene: TRBD1; j_gene: TRBJ2-7; CDR3nt: TGCGCCAGCAGCCGGGGACAGGGATCCTACGAGCAGTACTTC; CDR3aa: CASSRGQGSYEQYF
v_gene: TRBV10-1; abundance: .; d_gene: .; j_gene: TRBJ1-1; CDR3nt: TGCGCCAGCAGTGACAGTCTTCTTGGACGGAAGAACACTGAAGCTTTCTTT; CDR3aa: CASSDSLLGRKNTEAFF
v_gene: TRBV6-5; abundance: .; d_gene: .; j_gene: TRBJ2-7; CDR3nt: TGTGCCAGCAGTAGATCTAGCGCTGATTACGAGCAGTACTTC; CDR3aa: CASSRSSADYEQYF
v_gene: TRBV28; abundance: .; d_gene: .; j_gene: TRBJ1-2; CDR3nt: TGTGCCAGCACCCCCAGGGTTCGTGGCTACACCTTC; CDR3aa: CASTPRVRGYTF